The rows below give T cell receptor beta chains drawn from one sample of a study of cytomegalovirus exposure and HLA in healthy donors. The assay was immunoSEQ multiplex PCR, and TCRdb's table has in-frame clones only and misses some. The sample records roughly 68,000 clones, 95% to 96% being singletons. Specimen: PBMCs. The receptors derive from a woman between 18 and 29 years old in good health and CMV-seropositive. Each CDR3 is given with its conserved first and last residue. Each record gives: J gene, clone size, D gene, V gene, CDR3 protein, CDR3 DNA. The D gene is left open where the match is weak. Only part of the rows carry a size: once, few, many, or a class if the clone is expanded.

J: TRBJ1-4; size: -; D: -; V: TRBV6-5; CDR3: CASSYSDSQKLFF; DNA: TGTGCCAGCAGTTACTCTGACAGCCAAAAACTGTTTTTT
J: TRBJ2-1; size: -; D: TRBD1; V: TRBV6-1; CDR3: CASSGGTGTWNEQFF; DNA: TGTGCCAGCAGTGGGGGGACAGGGACGTGGAATGAGCAGTTCTTC
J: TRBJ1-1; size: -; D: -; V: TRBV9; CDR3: CASSVVLNTEAFF; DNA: TGTGCCAGCAGCGTAGTCCTAAACACTGAAGCTTTCTTT
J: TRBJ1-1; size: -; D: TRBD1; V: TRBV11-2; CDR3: CASSLRDRGLRTEAFF; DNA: TGTGCCAGCAGCTTACGGGACAGGGGGCTTCGCACTGAAGCTTTCTTT
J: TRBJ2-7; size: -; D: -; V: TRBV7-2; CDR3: CASSPRVSYEQYF; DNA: TGTGCCAGCAGCCCCCGCGTTTCCTACGAGCAGTACTTC
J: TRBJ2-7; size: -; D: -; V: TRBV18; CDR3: CASSPRDMTYEQYF; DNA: TGTGCCAGCTCTCCCCGGGACATGACCTACGAGCAGTACTTC
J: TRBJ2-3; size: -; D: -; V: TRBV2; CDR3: CASSAADTQYF; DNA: TGTGCCAGCAGTGCTGCGGATACGCAGTATTTT
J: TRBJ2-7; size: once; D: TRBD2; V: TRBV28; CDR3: CASSYPSGSQGQYF; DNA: TGTGCCAGCAGTTATCCTAGCGGGAGCCAAGGGCAGTACTTC
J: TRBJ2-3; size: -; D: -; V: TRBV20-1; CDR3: CSARFQYTQYF; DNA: TGCAGTGCTAGGTTCCAATATACGCAGTATTTT
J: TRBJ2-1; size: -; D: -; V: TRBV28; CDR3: CASSPRGEQFF; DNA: TGTGCCAGCAGTCCTCGCGGTGAGCAGTTCTTC
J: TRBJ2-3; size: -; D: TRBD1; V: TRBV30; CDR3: CAWSGGTGADTQYF; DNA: TGTGCCTGGAGTGGGGGGACAGGGGCAGATACGCAGTATTTT
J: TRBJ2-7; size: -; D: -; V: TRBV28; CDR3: CASSLLSQGLREQYF; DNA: TGTGCCAGCAGTTTACTGTCACAGGGTCTGCGCGAGCAGTACTTC
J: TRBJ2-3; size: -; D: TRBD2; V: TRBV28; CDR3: CASSSNPTSGSSDTQYF; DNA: TGTGCCAGCAGTTCGAACCCGACTAGCGGGAGTTCAGATACGCAGTATTTT
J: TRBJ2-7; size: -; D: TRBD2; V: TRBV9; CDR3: CASSVSASGRYEQYF; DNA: TGTGCCAGCAGCGTATCGGCTAGCGGGAGATACGAGCAGTACTTC
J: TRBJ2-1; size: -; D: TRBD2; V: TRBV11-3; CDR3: CASSAAFAGGYYEQFF; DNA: TGTGCCAGCAGCGCCGCTTTCGCGGGAGGATACTATGAGCAGTTCTTC
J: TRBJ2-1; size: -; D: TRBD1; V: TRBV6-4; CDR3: CASSDTPDRGGNEQFF; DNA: TGTGCCAGCAGTGACACCCCGGACAGGGGAGGGAATGAGCAGTTCTTC
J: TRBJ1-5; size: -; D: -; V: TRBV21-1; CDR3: CASKQDRNQPQHF; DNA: TGTGCCAGCAAACAAGACAGGAATCAGCCCCAGCATTTT
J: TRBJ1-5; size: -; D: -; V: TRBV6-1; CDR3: CGSGTGQPQHF; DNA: TGTGGGAGCGGAACGGGGCAGCCCCAGCATTTT
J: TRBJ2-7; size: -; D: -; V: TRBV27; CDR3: CASSFSLKGPYEQYF; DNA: TGTGCCAGCAGTTTTTCGCTCAAGGGGCCCTACGAGCAGTACTTC
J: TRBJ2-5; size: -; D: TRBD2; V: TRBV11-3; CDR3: CASSPGLAGSKTQYF; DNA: TGTGCCAGCAGCCCGGGACTAGCGGGGTCCAAGACCCAGTACTTC
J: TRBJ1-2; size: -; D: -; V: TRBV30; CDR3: CAWTIGGYGYTF; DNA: TGTGCCTGGACTATTGGGGGGTATGGCTACACCTTC
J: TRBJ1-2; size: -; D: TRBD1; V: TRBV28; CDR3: CASSSPGQRAGGYTF; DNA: TGTGCCAGCAGTTCCCCGGGACAGCGGGCAGGGGGCTACACCTTC
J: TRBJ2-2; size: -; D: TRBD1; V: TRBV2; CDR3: CASSARGLAGELFF; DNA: TGTGCCAGCAGTGCCAGGGGGCTCGCCGGGGAGCTGTTTTTT
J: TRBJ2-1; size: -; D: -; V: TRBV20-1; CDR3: CSARANEQFF; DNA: TGCAGTGCTAGAGCTAATGAGCAGTTCTTC
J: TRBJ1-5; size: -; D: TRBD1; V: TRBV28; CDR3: CASTQPGQGGQPQHF; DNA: TGTGCCAGCACACAACCGGGACAGGGTGGTCAGCCCCAGCATTTT
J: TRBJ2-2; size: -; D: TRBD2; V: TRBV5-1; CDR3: CASRRLPGLGTGELFF; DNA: TGCGCCAGCAGGCGGCTCCCGGGACTAGGTACCGGGGAGCTGTTTTTT
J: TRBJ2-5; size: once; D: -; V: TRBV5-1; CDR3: CASKPGQTQETQYF; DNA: TGCGCCAGCAAACCCGGACAGACCCAAGAGACCCAGTACTTC
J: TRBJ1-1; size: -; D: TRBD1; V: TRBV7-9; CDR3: CASSTRTGPSGTEAFF; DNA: TGTGCCAGCAGCACCCGGACAGGGCCCTCAGGGACTGAAGCTTTCTTT
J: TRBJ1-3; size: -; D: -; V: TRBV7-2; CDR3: CASSLGVGYSGNTIYF; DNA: TGTGCCAGCAGCTTAGGAGTCGGTTACTCTGGAAACACCATATATTTT
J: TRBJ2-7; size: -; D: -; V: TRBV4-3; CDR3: CASSQDDRSDEQYF; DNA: TGCGCCAGCAGCCAAGACGACAGGTCAGACGAGCAGTACTTC
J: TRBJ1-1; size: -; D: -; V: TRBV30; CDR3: CAWSHRVSGAFF; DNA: TGTGCCTGGAGCCACAGGGTCTCGGGAGCTTTCTTT
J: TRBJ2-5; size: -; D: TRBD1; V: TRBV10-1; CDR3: CASELDREMEGFRTQYF; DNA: TGCGCCAGCGAGTTGGACAGGGAAATGGAGGGATTTCGGACCCAGTACTTC
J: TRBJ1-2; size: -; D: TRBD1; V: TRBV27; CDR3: CASADRGVGGYTF; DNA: TGTGCCAGCGCCGACAGGGGTGTGGGTGGCTACACCTTC
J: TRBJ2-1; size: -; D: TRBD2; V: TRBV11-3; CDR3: CASNHPPGTSGENEQFF; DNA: TGTGCCAGCAACCATCCCCCCGGGACTAGCGGGGAGAATGAGCAGTTCTTC
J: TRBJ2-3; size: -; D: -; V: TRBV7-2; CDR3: CASSRAGSGADTQYF; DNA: TGTGCCAGCAGCCGAGCGGGTAGCGGTGCAGATACGCAGTATTTT
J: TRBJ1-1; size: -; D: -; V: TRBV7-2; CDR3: CASSLATAGAEAFF; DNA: TGTGCCAGCAGCTTAGCGACAGCTGGGGCTGAAGCTTTCTTT
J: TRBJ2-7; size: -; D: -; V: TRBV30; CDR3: CAWSVPFLSYEQYF; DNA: TGTGCCTGGAGTGTTCCATTCCTATCCTACGAGCAGTACTTC
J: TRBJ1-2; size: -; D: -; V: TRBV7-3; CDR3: CASSLIPEAGYTF; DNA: TGTGCCAGCAGCTTAATTCCGGAGGCAGGCTACACCTTC
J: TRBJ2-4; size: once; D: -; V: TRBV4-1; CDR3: CASSPLTEDRQYF; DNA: TGCGCCAGCAGCCCCTTGACTGAGGATCGGCAGTACTTC
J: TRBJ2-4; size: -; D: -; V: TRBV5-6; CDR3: CASSTGQKDIQYF; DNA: TGTGCCAGCAGCACCGGACAGAAGGACATTCAGTACTTC
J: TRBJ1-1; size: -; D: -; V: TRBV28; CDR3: CASSLTLEVAEAFF; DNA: TGTGCCAGCAGTCTTACCCTCGAGGTGGCTGAAGCTTTCTTT